This T cell receptor beta chain was sequenced for a study of shared clonotypes between healthy human individuals. As defined, naive CD8 cells were CD45RO-negative and positively selected for CCR7, with terminally differentiated effector memory CD45RA+ cells excluded. V shed 8 bases and J 5 bases; nucleotides not matched to a gene: 12. The length of the CDR3 is 15 residues. Germline-derived CDR1 and CDR2 are WSHSY and SAAADI. Over several immunoSEQ plates, each subset's genomic DNA was distributed in even portions. Original processing methods: Junction-only immunoSEQ sequences carried no quality scores, so filtering differed. Sequencing was performed with immunoSEQ multiplex PCR; in TCRdb, only in-frame clones are kept and a portion is missing. V, J and clone size are taken as reported in that table, and D and trimming were inferred from the DNA itself. The sample shows roughly 2,000,000 clones, just under 95% of them seen only once.

The material sequenced was naive CD8+ T cells sorted from blood. The chain is built from TRBV10-2 and TRBJ2-3, with 8 nucleotides matching TRBD1. This receptor was obtained from a man younger than 35 in good health. CDR3 DNA sequence: TGCGCCAGCCAGGGGTTCGACAGGGGAGAAGATACGCAGTATTTT. It specifies CASQGFDRGEDTQYF.